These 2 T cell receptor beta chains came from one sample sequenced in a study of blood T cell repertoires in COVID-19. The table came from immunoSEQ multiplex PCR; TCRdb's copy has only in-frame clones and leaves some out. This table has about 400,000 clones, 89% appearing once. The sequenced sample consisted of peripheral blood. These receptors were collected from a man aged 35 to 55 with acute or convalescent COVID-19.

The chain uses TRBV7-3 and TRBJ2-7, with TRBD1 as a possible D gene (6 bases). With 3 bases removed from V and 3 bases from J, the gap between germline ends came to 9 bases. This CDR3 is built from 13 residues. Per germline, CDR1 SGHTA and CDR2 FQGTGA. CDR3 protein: CASSFRDNYEQYF. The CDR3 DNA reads TGTGCCAGCAGCTTCCGGGACAACTACGAGCAGTACTTC.

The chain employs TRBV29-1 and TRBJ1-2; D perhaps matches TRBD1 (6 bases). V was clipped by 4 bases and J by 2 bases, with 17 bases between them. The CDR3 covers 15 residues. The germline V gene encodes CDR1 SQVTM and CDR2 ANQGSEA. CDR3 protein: CSVGPRQAANYGYTF. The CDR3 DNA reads TGCAGCGTTGGACCGAGACAGGCGGCAAACTATGGCTACACCTTC.